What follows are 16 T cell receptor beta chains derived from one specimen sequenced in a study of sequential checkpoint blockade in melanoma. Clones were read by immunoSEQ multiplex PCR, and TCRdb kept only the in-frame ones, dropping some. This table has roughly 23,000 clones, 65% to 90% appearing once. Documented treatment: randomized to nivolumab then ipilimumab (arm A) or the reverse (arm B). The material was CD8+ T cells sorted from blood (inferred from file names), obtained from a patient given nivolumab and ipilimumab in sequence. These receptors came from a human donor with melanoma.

The CDR3 sequence is CASSDHQGEETQYF. The DNA of the CDR3 is TGTGCCAGCAGTGATCACCAGGGCGAAGAGACCCAGTACTTC. The gene calls are TRBV2 and TRBJ2-5, with D possibly being TRBD1 (5 bases). The germline CDR1 and CDR2 sequences are SNHLY and FYNNEI. The CDR3 runs to 14 residues. Trimming cost V 3 bases and J 3 bases, with 11 bases left between them.

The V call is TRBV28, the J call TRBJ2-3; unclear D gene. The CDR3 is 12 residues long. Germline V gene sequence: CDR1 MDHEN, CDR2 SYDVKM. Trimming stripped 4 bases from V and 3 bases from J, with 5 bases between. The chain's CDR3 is CASSSLTDTQYF. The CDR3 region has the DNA TGTGCCAGCAGTTCGTTGACAGATACGCAGTATTTT.

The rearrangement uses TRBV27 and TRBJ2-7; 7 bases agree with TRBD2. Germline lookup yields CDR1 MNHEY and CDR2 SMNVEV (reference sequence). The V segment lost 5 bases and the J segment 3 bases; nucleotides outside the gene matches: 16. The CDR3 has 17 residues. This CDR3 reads CASSVGPGRGGGYEQYF. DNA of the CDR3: TGTGCCAGCAGTGTGGGGCCGGGTCGCGGGGGAGGCTACGAGCAGTACTTC.

The CDR3 DNA reads as TGTGCCAGTAGTATTCCGGGACAGGCGTACAATGAGCAGTTCTTC. Protein: CASSIPGQAYNEQFF. The chain couples TRBV19 to TRBJ2-1; 8 positions match TRBD1. The CDR3 sequence is 15 residues long. Per the germline V gene, CDR1 is LNHDA and CDR2 is SQIVND (reference sequence). The V gene end was trimmed by 3 bases and the J gene end by 4 bases; junction bases not matched to a gene: 5.

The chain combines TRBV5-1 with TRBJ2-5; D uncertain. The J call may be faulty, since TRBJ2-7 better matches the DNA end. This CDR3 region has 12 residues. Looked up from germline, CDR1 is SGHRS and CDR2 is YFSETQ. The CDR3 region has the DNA TGCGCCAGCAGCTTGGGTACCTACGAGCAGTACTTC. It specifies CASSLGTYEQYF.

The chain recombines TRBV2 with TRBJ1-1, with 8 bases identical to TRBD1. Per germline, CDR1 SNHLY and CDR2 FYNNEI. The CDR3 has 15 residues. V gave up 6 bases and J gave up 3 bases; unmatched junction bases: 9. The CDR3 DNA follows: TGTGCCAGCAGCGGATGGACAGGGAAGTACACTGAAGCTTTCTTT. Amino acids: CASSGWTGKYTEAFF.

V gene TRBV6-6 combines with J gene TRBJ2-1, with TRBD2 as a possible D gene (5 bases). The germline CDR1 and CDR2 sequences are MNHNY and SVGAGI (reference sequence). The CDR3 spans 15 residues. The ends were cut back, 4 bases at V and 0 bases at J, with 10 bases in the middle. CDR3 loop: CASSSEGSSYNEQFF. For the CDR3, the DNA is TGTGCCAGCAGTTCCGAGGGAAGCTCCTACAATGAGCAGTTCTTC.

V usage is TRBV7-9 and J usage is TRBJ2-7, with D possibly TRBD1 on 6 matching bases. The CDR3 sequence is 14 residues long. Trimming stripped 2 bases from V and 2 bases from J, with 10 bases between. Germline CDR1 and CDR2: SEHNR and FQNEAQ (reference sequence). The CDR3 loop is CASSLLGQAYEQYF. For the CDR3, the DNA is TGTGCCAGCAGCTTACTGGGACAAGCCTACGAGCAGTACTTC.

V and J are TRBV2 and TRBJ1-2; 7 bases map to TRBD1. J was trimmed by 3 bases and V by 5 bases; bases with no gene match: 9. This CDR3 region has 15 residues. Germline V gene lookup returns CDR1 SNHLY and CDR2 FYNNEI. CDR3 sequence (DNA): TGTGCCAGCAGTTTCCCTAACGGGACAGACTATGGCTACACCTTC. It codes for CASSFPNGTDYGYTF.

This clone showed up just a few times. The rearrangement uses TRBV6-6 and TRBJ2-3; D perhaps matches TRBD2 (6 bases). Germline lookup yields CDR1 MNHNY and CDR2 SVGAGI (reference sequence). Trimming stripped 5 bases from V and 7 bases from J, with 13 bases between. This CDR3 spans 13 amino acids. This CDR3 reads CASSPVGLNTQYF. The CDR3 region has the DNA TGTGCCAGCAGTCCGGTGGGACTCAATACGCAGTATTTT.

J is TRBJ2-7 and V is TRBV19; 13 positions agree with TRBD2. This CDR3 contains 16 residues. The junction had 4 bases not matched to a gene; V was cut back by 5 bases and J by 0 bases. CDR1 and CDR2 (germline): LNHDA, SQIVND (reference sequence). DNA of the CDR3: TGTGCCAGTAGTCCAGGGACTAGCGGGAACTCCTACGAGCAGTACTTC. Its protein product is CASSPGTSGNSYEQYF.

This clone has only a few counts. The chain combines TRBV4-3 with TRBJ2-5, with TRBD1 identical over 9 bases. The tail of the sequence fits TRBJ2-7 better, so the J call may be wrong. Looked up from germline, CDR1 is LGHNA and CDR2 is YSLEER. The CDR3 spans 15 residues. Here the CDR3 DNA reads TGCGCCAGCAGCCAAGGGACAGGGGAGGCCTACGAGCAGTACTTC. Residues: CASSQGTGEAYEQYF.

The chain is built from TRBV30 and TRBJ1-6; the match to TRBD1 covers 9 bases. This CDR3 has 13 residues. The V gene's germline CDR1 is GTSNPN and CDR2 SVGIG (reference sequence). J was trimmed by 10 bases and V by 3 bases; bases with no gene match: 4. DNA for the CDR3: TGTGCCTGGAGCGGGGACAGGGAATCACCCCTCCACTTT. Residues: CAWSGDRESPLHF.

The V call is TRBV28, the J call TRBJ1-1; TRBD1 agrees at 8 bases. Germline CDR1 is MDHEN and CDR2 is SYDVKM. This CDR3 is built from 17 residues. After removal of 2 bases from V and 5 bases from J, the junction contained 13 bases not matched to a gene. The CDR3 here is CASSLPPRQGARTEAFF. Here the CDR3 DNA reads TGTGCCAGCAGTTTACCCCCTAGGCAGGGGGCGCGGACTGAAGCTTTCTTT. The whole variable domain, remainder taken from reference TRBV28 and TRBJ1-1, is DVKVTQSSRYLVKRTGEKVFLECVQDMDHENMFWYRQDPGLGLRLIYFSYDVKMKEKGDIPEGYSVSREKKERFSLILESASTNQTSMYLCASSLPPRQGARTEAFFGQGTRLTVV.

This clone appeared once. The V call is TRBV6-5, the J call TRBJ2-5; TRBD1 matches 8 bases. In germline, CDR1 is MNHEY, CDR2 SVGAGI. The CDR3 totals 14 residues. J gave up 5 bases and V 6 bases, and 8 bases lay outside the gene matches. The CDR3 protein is CASRPDRDEETQYF. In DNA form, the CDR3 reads TGTGCCAGCAGACCGGACAGGGACGAGGAGACCCAGTACTTC.

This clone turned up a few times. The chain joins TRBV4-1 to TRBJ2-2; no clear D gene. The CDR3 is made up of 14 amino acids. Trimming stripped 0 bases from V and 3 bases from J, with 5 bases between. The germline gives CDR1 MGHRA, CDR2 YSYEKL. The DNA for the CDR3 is TGCGCCAGCAGCCAAGATGACTACACCGGGGAGCTGTTTTTT. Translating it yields CASSQDDYTGELFF.